Below, 23 T cell receptor beta chains from the same sample are listed, as sequenced in a study of blood T cell repertoires in COVID-19. The method was immunoSEQ multiplex PCR; TCRdb's version includes in-frame clones alone and lacks a portion of them. The sample carries a few hundred thousand clones, about 87% recorded once. The sample consisted of peripheral blood. The receptors come from a man aged 55 to 70 who had recovered from COVID-19.

The V call is TRBV9, the J call TRBJ2-2; tentatively, D is TRBD2 (6 bases). CDR1 and CDR2 from the germline V gene are SGDLS and YYNGEE. The germline V and J ends were trimmed by 0 bases and 7 bases, with 16 bases remaining between them. The CDR3 sequence is 16 residues long. CDR3 loop: CASSVALSTRHGELFF. The DNA of the CDR3 is TGTGCCAGCAGCGTAGCCCTATCGACTAGACACGGGGAGCTGTTTTTT.

In its sample, this clone was seen a few times. This sequence joins TRBV30 and TRBJ1-6; no clear D. The germline V and J ends were trimmed by 8 bases and 7 bases, with 21 bases remaining between them. Germline CDR1 and CDR2: GTSNPN and SVGIG (reference sequence). CDR3 length: 15 amino acids. In nucleotides, the CDR3 is TGTGCCCTAGCAACCGGGAACCCAAGGAATTCACCCCTCCACTTT. As protein: CALATGNPRNSPLHF. The full variable domain, completed using reference TRBV30 and TRBJ1-6, is SQTIHQWPATLVQPVGSPLSLECTVEGTSNPNLYWYRQAAGRGLQLLFYSVGIGQISSEVPQNLSASRPQDRQFILSSKKLLLSDSGFYLCALATGNPRNSPLHFGNGTRLTVT.

This CDR3 is CASRAALSGGLYNEQFF. CDR3 nucleotides: TGTGCCAGCAGGGCGGCCTTATCGGGGGGACTCTACAATGAGCAGTTCTTC. The V call is TRBV2, the J call TRBJ2-1, with 7 bases identical to TRBD2. Germline CDR1 SNHLY, CDR2 FYNNEI. The CDR3 totals 17 residues. The V and J ends lost 6 bases and 3 bases, in that order; junction bases with no gene match: 14.

Only a few counts were recorded for this clone. V usage is TRBV7-2 and J usage is TRBJ1-1, with TRBD1 identical over 7 bases. The CDR3 is made up of 16 amino acids. V trimming: 3 bases; J trimming: 3 bases; junction bases outside the gene matches: 10. Germline-derived CDR1 and CDR2 are SGHTA and FQGNSA. CDR3 loop: CASSFLDRVFDTEAFF. The CDR3 DNA reads as TGTGCCAGCAGCTTCCTCGACAGGGTTTTTGACACTGAAGCTTTCTTT.

This clone was counted only a few times. The rearrangement uses TRBV18 and TRBJ2-3; no clear D. The V gene's germline CDR1 is KGHSH and CDR2 LQKENI. The CDR3 is made up of 13 amino acids. The ends were cut back, 3 bases at V and 5 bases at J, with 9 bases in the middle. CDR3 DNA sequence: TGTGCCAGCTCACCCCTTGGCAAAGATACGCAGTATTTT. This codes for CASSPLGKDTQYF. Full variable domain (rest looked up from reference TRBV18 and TRBJ2-3): NAGVMQNPRHLVRRRGQEARLRCSPMKGHSHVYWYRQLPEEGLKFMVYLQKENIIDESGMPKERFSAEFPKEGPSILRIQQVVRGDSAAYFCASSPLGKDTQYFGPGTRLTVL.

The rearrangement links TRBV7-2 to TRBJ2-5; TRBD1 might be the D (5 bases). This CDR3 spans 14 amino acids. Trimming cost V 5 bases and J 1 base, with 11 bases left between them. Germline V lookup: CDR1 SGHTA, CDR2 FQGNSA. The CDR3 here is CASSLSRAQETQYF. DNA of the CDR3: TGTGCCAGCAGCCTCAGCAGGGCCCAAGAGACCCAGTACTTC.

The chain joins TRBV3-1 (or the pseudogene TRBV3-2) to TRBJ1-5; D possibly corresponds to TRBD1 (6 bases). The germline V gene encodes CDR1 LGHDT and CDR2 YNNKEL (reference sequence). V gave up 4 bases and J gave up 4 bases, with 17 bases separating them. CDR3 length: 16 residues. The CDR3 nucleotides read TGTGCCAGCAGCCGATCCACCGGGACAATAAATCAGCCCCAGCATTTT. Its protein product is CASSRSTGTINQPQHF.

The CDR3 reads CASSSTGGAVGELFF. CDR3 sequence (DNA): TGTGCCAGCAGCTCAACAGGGGGCGCGGTCGGGGAGCTGTTTTTT. The chain has TRBV7-3 and TRBJ2-2; the match to TRBD1 covers 9 bases. Unmatched junction bases numbered 7, after V lost 4 bases and J lost 7 bases. There are 15 residues in the CDR3. Germline V lookup: CDR1 SGHTA, CDR2 FQGTGA.

V usage is TRBV27 and J usage is TRBJ1-1; 7 bases match TRBD1. The J segment lost 0 bases and the V segment lost 5 bases, leaving 6 bases of the junction unmatched. The CDR3 is 15 amino acids. Germline CDR1 is MNHEY and CDR2 is SMNVEV (reference sequence). CDR3 nucleotides: TGTGCCAGCAGTCACGGGACAGCTTTGAACACTGAAGCTTTCTTT. This gives the protein CASSHGTALNTEAFF.

This clone was recorded a few times. The V gene is TRBV5-1, the J gene TRBJ2-7, with 7 bases fitting TRBD1. This CDR3 comprises 14 residues. The germline V gene encodes CDR1 SGHRS and CDR2 YFSETQ. V lost 5 bases and J lost 0; bases outside the gene matches: 5. In DNA form, the CDR3 reads TGCGCCAGCAGATCGGGACAGATCTCCTACGAGCAGTACTTC. Encoded protein: CASRSGQISYEQYF. Full variable domain (remainder filled in from reference TRBV5-1 and TRBJ2-7): KAGVTQTPRYLIKTRGQQVTLSCSPISGHRSVSWYQQTPGQGLQFLFEYFSETQRNKGNFPGRFSGRQFSNSRSEMNVSTLELGDSALYLCASRSGQISYEQYFGPGTRLTVT.

This chain joins TRBV5-1 and TRBJ1-4; 10 nucleotides agree with TRBD1. J gave up 7 bases and V 0 bases, and 0 bases lay outside the gene matches. The germline CDR1 and CDR2 sequences are SGHRS and YFSETQ. This CDR3 is built from 14 residues. As DNA, the CDR3 is TGCGCCAGCAGCTTGGGGACAGGGGGTGAAAAACTGTTTTTT. Amino acid sequence: CASSLGTGGEKLFF.

J is TRBJ2-5 and V is TRBV7-2, with D perhaps matching TRBD1 (6 bases). V shed 4 bases and J shed 4 bases, with 19 bases lying between them. Germline CDR1 reads SGHTA; CDR2 reads FQGNSA. This CDR3 comprises 16 residues. CDR3 sequence (DNA): TGTGCCAGCAGCTCGAAGGGGACAACGCTAGGAGAGACCCAGTACTTC. As protein: CASSSKGTTLGETQYF.

This chain uses TRBV19 with TRBJ1-5; D remains ambiguous. Germline V gives CDR1 LNHDA, CDR2 SQIVND (reference sequence). Trimming cost V 3 bases and J 0 bases, with 9 bases left between them. There are 15 residues in the CDR3. The CDR3 loop reads CASSIGRNSNQPQHF. The CDR3 DNA reads TGTGCCAGTAGTATTGGGCGTAATAGCAATCAGCCCCAGCATTTT.

This rearrangement joins TRBV4-2 to TRBJ1-4; no firm D call. The CDR3 runs to 14 residues. V lost 5 bases and J 0 bases, leaving 7 bases between the germline ends. The germline V gene has CDR1 LGHNA and CDR2 YNFKEQ. CDR3 region: CASSLIATNEKLFF. The CDR3 nucleotides read TGTGCCAGCAGCTTAATTGCAACTAATGAAAAACTGTTTTTT.

Comment on this clone: The junction and the germline gene differ at one end; a read error may be behind it. The CDR3 loop is CGTGRSLSEKLFF. The DNA for the CDR3 is TGCGGGACAGGCCGATCATTGAGCGAAAAACTGTTTTTT. This chain links TRBV30 with TRBJ1-4; TRBD1 aligns across 8 bases. The germline gives CDR1 GTSNPN, CDR2 SVGIG (reference sequence). The CDR3 runs to 13 residues. Full variable domain (outside the CDR3, taken from reference TRBV30 and TRBJ1-4): SQTIHQWPATLVQPVGSPLSLECTVEGTSNPNLYWYRQAAGRGLQLLFYSVGIGQISSEVPQNLSASRPQDRQFILSSKKLLLSDSGFYLCGTGRSLSEKLFFGSGTQLSVL.

The chain has TRBV6-5 and TRBJ2-4; TRBD1 matches at 7 bases. The J segment lost 9 bases and the V segment lost 7 bases, leaving 9 bases of the junction unmatched. The CDR3 is made up of 13 amino acids. The germline gives CDR1 MNHEY, CDR2 SVGAGI. CDR3 protein: CASTPTGVGIQYF. The CDR3, as DNA: TGTGCCAGCACCCCTACAGGGGTAGGCATTCAGTACTTC.

This chain connects TRBV6-2 or TRBV6-3 to TRBJ2-7, with 8 bases lining up with TRBD2. Trimming took 5 bases from V and 2 from J; bases not matched to a gene: 5. Germline lookup yields CDR1 MNHEY and CDR2 SVGEGT. The CDR3 spans 14 residues. The CDR3 reads CASSRAGGPYEQYF. The CDR3 DNA reads TGTGCCAGCAGTCGGGCGGGGGGACCCTACGAGCAGTACTTC.

This CDR3 is CASSLGLAGELIYF. CDR3 sequence (DNA): TGCGCCAGCAGCTTGGGACTAGCGGGGGAACTAATATACTTC. The chain employs TRBV5-1 and TRBJ2-7, with 12 nucleotides matching TRBD2. Looked up from germline, CDR1 is SGHRS and CDR2 is YFSETQ. V trimming: 0 bases; J trimming: 13 bases; junction bases outside the gene matches: 8. This CDR3 is built from 14 residues.

The rearrangement uses TRBV5-5 and TRBJ2-7, with 7 bases that match TRBD2. The CDR3 runs to 16 residues. CDR1 SGHKS and CDR2 YYEKEE come from the germline V gene (reference sequence). The V and J ends lost 1 base and 0 bases, in that order; junction bases with no gene match: 7. The CDR3 DNA follows: TGTGCCAGCAGCTTGAAGACGCTAGCGGTCTCCTACGAGCAGTACTTC. Translating gives CASSLKTLAVSYEQYF.

V gene TRBV11-2 combines with J gene TRBJ2-7; TRBD1 matches 10 bases. The CDR3 runs 14 residues. Germline trimming cut 5 bases from V and 2 bases from J; bases unmatched to any gene: 3. Germline V lookup: CDR1 SGHAT, CDR2 FQNNGV. The CDR3 loop is CASSPGTGAYEQYF. CDR3 nucleotide sequence: TGTGCCAGCAGCCCTGGGACAGGGGCCTACGAGCAGTACTTC.

V gene TRBV7-9 combines with J gene TRBJ2-3; 9 bases line up with TRBD2. Trimming removed 5 bases from V and 8 bases from J; junction bases left unmatched: 8. Germline CDR1 SEHNR, CDR2 FQNEAQ (reference sequence). The CDR3 runs to 14 residues. The CDR3 sequence is CASSPGLAGVTQYF. In DNA form, the CDR3 reads TGTGCCAGCAGCCCTGGTTTAGCGGGGGTTACGCAGTATTTT. Drawing the rest from reference TRBV7-9 and TRBJ2-3, the complete variable domain is DTGVSQNPRHKITKRGQNVTFRCDPISEHNRLYWYRQTLGQGPEFLTYFQNEAQLEKSRLLSDRFSAERPKGSFSTLEIQRTEQGDSAMYLCASSPGLAGVTQYFGPGTRLTVL.

The chain combines TRBV24-1 with TRBJ2-5; 8 nucleotides align to TRBD1. V was pared by 8 bases and J by 4 bases, with 5 bases of the junction left unmatched. Germline values: CDR1 KGHDR, CDR2 SFDVKD. This CDR3 spans 13 amino acids. CDR3 sequence (DNA): TGTGCCACCAACAAGGACAGGGCAGAGACCCAGTACTTC. Its translation: CATNKDRAETQYF.

This chain links TRBV2 with TRBJ2-5; 13 nucleotides align to TRBD2. In germline, CDR1 is SNHLY, CDR2 FYNNEI. With 6 bases clipped from V and 4 bases from J, the junction kept 14 bases outside the gene matches. The CDR3 has 18 amino acids. The CDR3 bases are TGTGCCAGCAGGGAACATTTAACTAGCGGGGGGGGCCGAGAGACCCAGTACTTC. Encoded protein: CASREHLTSGGGRETQYF.